These 4 T cell receptor beta chains were sequenced from one sample in a study of blood T cell repertoires in COVID-19. Assay: immunoSEQ multiplex PCR; the TCRdb copy retains only in-frame clones and omits some. The table lists around 67,000 clones, 88% of them singletons. Sequenced: peripheral blood. Every receptor here comes from a woman over 75 with active or convalescent COVID-19.

The chain has TRBV27 and TRBJ1-1, with unresolved D. V lost 6 bases, J lost 2 bases, and 7 bases lay in between. CDR3 length equals 12 residues. The germline CDR1 and CDR2 sequences are MNHEY and SMNVEV (reference sequence). DNA for the CDR3: TGTGCCAGCAGCAACAGAAACACTGAAGCTTTCTTT. This encodes CASSNRNTEAFF.

The V call is TRBV27, the J call TRBJ2-3; TRBD2 agrees at 10 bases. Germline trimming cut 1 base from V and 6 bases from J; bases unmatched to any gene: 7. This CDR3 has 16 residues. CDR1 and CDR2 from the germline V gene are MNHEY and SMNVEV (reference sequence). CDR3 protein: CASSLLGSGGTDTQYF. CDR3 nucleotides: TGTGCCAGCAGTTTATTGGGTAGCGGGGGGACCGATACGCAGTATTTT.

Note on this clone: The junction shows a germline mismatch at one end, possibly a read error. The CDR3 sequence is CASSIALRGADTRYF. CDR3 bases: TGTGCCAGTAGTATAGCATTGCGGGGTGCGGATACGCGGTATTTT. The rearrangement links TRBV19 to TRBJ2-3; D may be TRBD2 (6 bases). Germline V gives CDR1 LNHDA, CDR2 SQIVND (reference sequence). The CDR3 has 15 residues.

V gene TRBV3-1 (or the pseudogene TRBV3-2) combines with J gene TRBJ2-3; D is perhaps TRBD2 (6 bases). Trimming removed 4 bases at V and 3 bases at J, with 17 bases between. Germline V lookup: CDR1 LGHDT, CDR2 YNNKEL (reference sequence). The CDR3 runs to 16 residues. As DNA, the CDR3 is TGTGCCAGCAGCCTCCATGCGTCTAGCGAGACAGATACGCAGTATTTT. This translates into CASSLHASSETDTQYF.